This T cell receptor beta chain was obtained from a study of beta chain features in type 1 diabetes. Study-level information: Sorted cells, about 99 million in number, were examined across all samples.

Germline-derived CDR1 and CDR2 are MGHRA and YSYEKL. V shed 0 bases and J 5 bases; nucleotides not matched to a gene: 7. The CDR3 spans 15 residues. Findings of the study overall: Moderate but significant shortening of TCRB CDR3s was recorded in all four CD4+ subsets from Type 1 diabetes patients. Lower insertion and higher deletion counts appeared at VDJ junctions in type 1 diabetes patients. Amplification by PCR could prefer shorter templates, with the same effect in patients and controls.

Only a few counts were recorded for this clone. Its antigen is unknown. Expressed TCRB transcripts were sequenced because the entire RNA isolate underwent reverse transcription. The method was immunoSEQ multiplex PCR; TCRdb's version includes in-frame clones alone and lacks a portion of them. The sample comprises over 700,000 clones, about a sixth of which are singletons, and around 0.02% rests with the top ten. Sequenced: naive CD4+ T cells from blood. This TCR was sampled from a young woman in good health. V gene TRBV4-1 combines with J gene TRBJ2-7; the match to TRBD2 covers 7 bases. The CDR3 loop is CASSQDWTRFNEQYF. CDR3 bases: TGCGCCAGCAGCCAAGACTGGACTAGATTCAACGAGCAGTACTTC.